A selection of T cell receptor beta chains follows, all from one sample in a study of T cells in Graves' hyperthyroidism and ophthalmopathy. From the multiplex PCR reads, TCRdb called clonotypes with MiXCR, one entry per CDR3 protein. The table lists around 290,000 distinct CDR3 sequences, approximately 12% of them singletons. The sequencing sample was made of blood. These receptor sequences come from a young woman with Graves' hyperthyroidism that later progressed to Graves' ophthalmopathy. Each CDR3 is given without its conserved first and last residue.

j_call | v_call | cdr3_aa
TRBJ2-3 | TRBV5-1 | ASRDSGKTDTQY
TRBJ2-5 | TRBV6-1 | ASSRYRGLKETQY
TRBJ1-6 | TRBV18 | ASSPGDSANSPLH
TRBJ2-6 | TRBV5-8 | ASSLQRLAGNSGANVLT
TRBJ2-3 | TRBV7-8 | ASSHTSYSDTQY
TRBJ2-7 | TRBV10-3 | AISPSGLAETYEQY
TRBJ1-1 | TRBV11-3 | ASSQTTESTEAF
TRBJ2-3 | TRBV4-2 | ASSSLAGGATDTQY
TRBJ2-7 | TRBV6-2/TRBV6-3 | ASSHTTGPQSEQY
TRBJ2-3 | TRBV6-1 | ASSLPITSGRYTDTQY
TRBJ2-2 | TRBV19 | ASSLPPGLASNTGELF